This T cell receptor (beta chain) was captured in a study of cytomegalovirus exposure and HLA in healthy donors. PCR amplification relied on 60 Vbeta primers (plus 13 Jbeta primers). Only in-frame clones appear in the TCRdb table, and some are missing; sequencing was by immunoSEQ multiplex PCR. The data show about 160,000 clones, roughly 85% seen once. The donors (healthy individuals) were bone marrow donors. Concerning this clone: Its cognate antigen is unknown.

This CDR3 is 15 amino acids long. Germline loops: CDR1 MNHEY, CDR2 SVGAGI. The V gene lost 0 bases and the J gene lost 3 bases, with 12 bases spanning the gap. Study-wide results and limits: Most likely, a cluster of highly shared sequence variants arose as a sequencing artifact. Sequences of the TCR beta chain were said to predict the HLA-A and HLA-B alleles of most subjects accurately. A link between a missense DCLRE1C variant and TCR beta V- and J-gene trimming emerged from a later analysis.

V gene TRBV6-5 combines with J gene TRBJ2-7; D perhaps matches TRBD1 (5 bases). The clonotype was recovered from a woman aged 25 to 39 in good health and CMV-seronegative. Material for sequencing was PBMCs. CDR3 sequence (DNA): TGTGCCAGCAGTTACTCGGCAGGGATTAGCTACGAGCAGTACTTC. Amino acids: CASSYSAGISYEQYF.